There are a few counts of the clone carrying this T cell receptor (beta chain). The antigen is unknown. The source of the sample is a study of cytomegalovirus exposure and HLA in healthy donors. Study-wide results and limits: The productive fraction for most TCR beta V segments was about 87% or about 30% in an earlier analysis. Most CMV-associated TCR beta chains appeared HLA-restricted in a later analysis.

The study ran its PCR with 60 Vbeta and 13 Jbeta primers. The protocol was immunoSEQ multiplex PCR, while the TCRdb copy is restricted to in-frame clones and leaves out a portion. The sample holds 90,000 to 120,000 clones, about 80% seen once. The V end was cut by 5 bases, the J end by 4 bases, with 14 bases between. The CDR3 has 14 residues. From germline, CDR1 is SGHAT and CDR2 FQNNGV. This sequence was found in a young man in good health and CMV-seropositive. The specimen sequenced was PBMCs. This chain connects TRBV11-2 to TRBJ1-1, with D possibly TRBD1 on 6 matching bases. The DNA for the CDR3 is TGTGCCAGCAGCAATAACAGGGTCGGCACTGAAGCTTTCTTT. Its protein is CASSNNRVGTEAFF.